This T cell receptor (beta chain) was recovered during a study of blood T cell repertoires in COVID-19. CDR1 and CDR2 (germline): GTSNPN, SVGIG (reference sequence). V lost 3 bases to trimming and J lost 5 bases, with 10 bases between them. There are 13 residues in the CDR3. The method was immunoSEQ multiplex PCR; TCRdb's version includes in-frame clones alone and lacks a portion of them. This sample has tens of thousands of clones, with over 85% found just once. Sequencing used peripheral blood. V usage is TRBV30 and J usage is TRBJ2-2; no firm D call. The source of this sequence is a human donor in a cohort sampled during active COVID-19. CDR3 protein: CAWSRSETGELFF. As DNA, the CDR3 is TGTGCCTGGAGCCGTTCAGAAACCGGGGAGCTGTTTTTT.